This TCR beta chain was identified in a study of T-cell memory formation after mild COVID-19. General study points: Some clones that responded turned up in pre-infection memory, which suggests that cross-reactive memory joined in. Day 15 to 85 contracting clones showed balanced CD4/CD8; day 15 to 37 expanders favored CD4+. Contracting CD8+ clones were enriched in EMRA, CD4+ mainly in CM and EM.

Constant-segment primers served in 5'RACE that generated TCR alpha and TCR beta cDNA libraries bearing sample barcodes and UMIs. TCRdb fed the 5' RACE reads into MiXCR, producing one record per CDR3 protein. The table shows 100,000 to 120,000 distinct CDR3 sequences, with roughly a sixth occurring only once. The CDR3 has 13 residues. CDR1 SGHTA and CDR2 FQGNSA come from the germline V gene. V was trimmed by 5 bases and J by 6 bases, leaving 13 bases between them. In regard to this clonotype: Its antigen remains unknown.

The gene calls are TRBV7-2 and TRBJ1-1; D is unclear. This TCR was recovered from a man younger than 35 who had mild COVID-19 (a few samples of this study predate the infection). Cell type and time point are not known. Material: PBMCs or a T cell subset sorted from them (not recorded which). CDR3 in DNA: TGTGCCAGCAGCCCCCAGGTCGGGTCTGAAGCTTTCTTT. Translation gives CASSPQVGSEAFF.